The clone carrying this T cell receptor beta chain came up once. The repertoire was sequenced with immunoSEQ multiplex PCR; TCRdb's copy has only in-frame clones and lacks some. The sample has tens of thousands of clones; around 86% are singletons. CDR1 MNHNS and CDR2 SASEGT come from the germline V gene. Trimming removed 1 base from V and 4 bases from J; junction bases left unmatched: 13. This CDR3 is 18 amino acids long. These data originate in a study of blood T cell repertoires in COVID-19. Study-wide context: The cDNA or gDNA used as material had been derived from T cells, B-cell-depleted T cells, or PBMCs.

The receptor comes from a young man with acute or convalescent COVID-19. The chain is built from TRBV6-1 and TRBJ1-1; 9 bases are shared with TRBD1. The sequenced sample consisted of peripheral blood. The CDR3 DNA reads as TGTGCCAGCAGTGAAGAGGGCTGGGGGACAGGGTTGAGCACTGAAGCTTTCTTT. Amino acid sequence: CASSEEGWGTGLSTEAFF.